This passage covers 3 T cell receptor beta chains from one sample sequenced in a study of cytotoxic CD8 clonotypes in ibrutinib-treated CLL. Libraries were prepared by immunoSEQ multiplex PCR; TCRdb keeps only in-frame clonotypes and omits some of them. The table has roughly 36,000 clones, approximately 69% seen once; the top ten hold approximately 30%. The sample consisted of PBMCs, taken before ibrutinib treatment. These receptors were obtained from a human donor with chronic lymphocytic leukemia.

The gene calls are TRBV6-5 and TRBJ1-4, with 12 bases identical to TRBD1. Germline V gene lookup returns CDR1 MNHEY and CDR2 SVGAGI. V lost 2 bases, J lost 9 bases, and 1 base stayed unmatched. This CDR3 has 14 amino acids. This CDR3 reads CASSYRDRGQKLFF. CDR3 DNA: TGTGCCAGCAGTTACAGGGACAGGGGGCAAAAACTGTTTTTT.

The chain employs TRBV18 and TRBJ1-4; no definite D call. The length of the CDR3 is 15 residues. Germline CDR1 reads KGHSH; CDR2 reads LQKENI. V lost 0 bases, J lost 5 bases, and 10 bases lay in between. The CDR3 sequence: CASSPPRRRNEKLFF. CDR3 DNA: TGTGCCAGCTCACCACCGAGGCGGCGGAATGAAAAACTGTTTTTT.

CDR3 loop: CASRRTADTQYF. The CDR3 nucleotides are TGTGCCAGCAGGAGGACTGCGGATACGCAGTATTTT. The chain employs TRBV6-5 and TRBJ2-3; the D gene is possibly TRBD2 (5 bases). The V gene lost 6 bases and the J gene lost 6 bases, with 10 bases spanning the gap. Germline assignment: CDR1 MNHEY and CDR2 SVGAGI. The CDR3 is 12 residues long.